These 7 T cell receptor beta chains came from one sample sequenced in a study of T cells in Graves' hyperthyroidism and ophthalmopathy. The source material, RNA transcripts, was used to amplify TCR beta CDR3 regions. First-round RT-PCR with HTBI primers amplified the TCR CDR3 region. TCRdb independently ran MiXCR on the multiplex PCR reads; one entry per CDR3 protein. The sample includes around 600,000 distinct CDR3 sequences, approximately 15% of them seen just once. Source material: blood. The receptor source for this set is a woman in her thirties or forties with Graves' ophthalmopathy.

Note on this clonotype: An end of the junction differs from the germline gene, which may be a read error. V gene TRBV5-1 combines with J gene TRBJ2-1; the match to TRBD2 covers 9 bases. Germline loops: CDR1 SGHRS, CDR2 YFSETQ. The CDR3 is 17 residues long. In DNA, the CDR3 is TGTGCCAGCAGCCCCACGTTAAGTAGCGGGAGAATGAATGAGCAGTTCTTC. This translates into CASSPTLSSGRMNEQFF.

On this clonotype: A much bigger clone sits one base away, suggesting this may be a read error. V is TRBV11-2 and J is TRBJ2-2, with TRBD2 matching over 7 bases. Germline CDR1 is SGHAT and CDR2 is FQNNGV. There are 15 residues in the CDR3. The CDR3 sequence is CASSRPSGNTGELVF. The CDR3 bases are TGTGCCAGCAGCCGGCCCAGCGGGAACACCGGGGAGCTGGTTTTT.

The V and J genes are TRBV5-1 and TRBJ2-1, with D tentatively TRBD1 or TRBD2 (5 bases each). The germline V gene encodes CDR1 SGHRS and CDR2 YFSETQ. The CDR3 contains 14 residues. The V end lost 4 bases, the J end lost 6 bases, and 14 bases lay between the germline ends. CDR3 sequence (DNA): TGCGCCAGCAGCGAGGGGAACCGGCGCAATGAGCAGTTCTTC. Its protein product is CASSEGNRRNEQFF. The whole variable domain, filled in from reference TRBV5-1 and TRBJ2-1, reads KAGVTQTPRYLIKTRGQQVTLSCSPISGHRSVSWYQQTPGQGLQFLFEYFSETQRNKGNFPGRFSGRQFSNSRSEMNVSTLELGDSALYLCASSEGNRRNEQFFGPGTRLTVL.

The V and J genes are TRBV6-1 and TRBJ2-3, with D perhaps TRBD2 (6 bases). Germline V lookup: CDR1 MNHNS, CDR2 SASEGT. The CDR3 extends over 14 amino acids. Trimming took off 4 bases at V and 3 bases at J, with 11 bases between the two ends. CDR3 coding DNA: TGTGCCAGCAGTGTGGCGGGAACTACAGATACGCAGTATTTT. It is translated as CASSVAGTTDTQYF.

This clonotype was seen a handful of times. The V gene is TRBV7-3, the J gene TRBJ2-3; the D is unclear. Deletions cut 4 bases from V and 2 bases from J, with 7 bases between. Germline V gene sequence: CDR1 SGHTA, CDR2 FQGTGA. The length of the CDR3 is 13 residues. DNA of the CDR3: TGTGCCAGCAGCTCCGTGGACACAGATACGCAGTATTTT. Its translation is CASSSVDTDTQYF. The whole variable domain, remainder taken from reference TRBV7-3 and TRBJ2-3, is GAGVSQTPSNKVTEKGKYVELRCDPISGHTALYWYRQSLGQGPEFLIYFQGTGAADDSGLPNDRFFAVRPEGSVSTLKIQRTERGDSAVYLCASSSVDTDTQYFGPGTRLTVL.

The chain uses TRBV11-1 and TRBJ2-5, with 11 nucleotides matching TRBD2. The CDR3 length is 16 residues. The germline V gene has CDR1 SGHAT and CDR2 FQDESV (reference sequence). V shed 8 bases, J shed 3 bases, and the junction held 11 bases outside the gene matches. CDR3 nucleotides: TGTGCCAGCGGAGGTCTAGCGGGGGGTCGGGAAGAGACCCAGTACTTC. Translation: CASGGLAGGREETQYF.

The V call is TRBV5-6, the J call TRBJ2-1; tentative D call: TRBD2 (6 bases). This CDR3 has 15 amino acids. Germline values: CDR1 SGHDT, CDR2 YYEEEE. Trimming removed 4 bases at V and 0 bases at J, with 11 bases between. In DNA, the CDR3 is TGTGCCAGCAGCCGGGACTTCAGCTCCTACAATGAGCAGTTCTTC. It translates to CASSRDFSSYNEQFF.